The rows below give T cell receptor beta chains drawn from one sample of a study of OX40 agonist ivuxolimab in advanced cancers. Method: immunoSEQ multiplex PCR; TCRdb's copy keeps in-frame clones and lacks some. This table has 40,000 to 55,000 clones, roughly four fifths appearing once. The sequences come from CD4+ or CD8+ T cells sorted from blood, collected in a trial of the OX40 agonist ivuxolimab. These receptors were taken from an adult with an advanced solid tumor such as melanoma, head and neck, liver or kidney cancer. Both conserved end residues are part of each CDR3. The D gene is left open where the match is weak. Only part of the rows carry a size: once, few, many, or a class if the clone is expanded.

>NA|TRBJ2-5|once|TRBV15
CATSRVSQYQETQYF
TGTGCCACCAGCAGAGTTAGCCAGTACCAAGAGACCCAGTACTTC
>TRBD1|TRBJ2-5|NA|TRBV28
CASGRQGQETQYF
TGTGCCAGCGGCAGACAGGGCCAAGAGACCCAGTACTTC
>NA|TRBJ1-4|NA|TRBV19
CASSIGLGNEKLFF
TGTGCCAGTAGTATAGGGCTCGGTAATGAAAAACTGTTTTTT
>NA|TRBJ2-5|NA|TRBV7-6
CASKRTQETQYF
TGTGCCAGCAAGCGCACCCAAGAGACCCAGTACTTC
>NA|TRBJ2-7|NA|TRBV18
CASSTGLNQGQYF
TGTGCCAGCTCAACGGGCCTTAATCAGGGGCAGTACTTC
>NA|TRBJ1-5|NA|TRBV2
CASSDSGNQPQHF
TGTGCCAGCAGTGACTCGGGGAATCAGCCCCAGCATTTT
>NA|TRBJ2-7|NA|TRBV28
CASSEGFYEQYF
TGTGCCAGCAGCGAGGGGTTCTACGAGCAGTACTTC
>NA|TRBJ1-2|NA|TRBV5-4
CASSLETVGGYTF
TGTGCCAGCAGCTTGGAGACAGTGGGAGGCTACACCTTC
>NA|TRBJ1-4|NA|TRBV6-6
CASIPSSPGNEKLFF
TGTGCCAGCATCCCATCCAGCCCAGGCAATGAAAAACTGTTTTTT
>NA|TRBJ2-1|NA|TRBV6-5
CASSRTPGPHNEQFF
TGTGCCAGCAGTCGGACCCCAGGGCCCCACAATGAGCAGTTCTTC
>NA|TRBJ2-7|NA|TRBV20-1
CSARRTGEQYF
TGCAGTGCTAGACGAACAGGCGAGCAGTACTTC
>NA|TRBJ2-3|NA|TRBV7-9
CASRLTATSTDTQYF
TGTGCCAGCAGGTTGACAGCTACTAGCACAGATACGCAGTATTTT
>TRBD1|TRBJ1-1|NA|TRBV28
CASSSTGTGAYLNTEAFF
TGTGCCAGCAGTTCGACCGGGACAGGGGCGTATTTGAACACTGAAGCTTTCTTT
>NA|TRBJ2-3|few|TRBV5-4
CASRLQGTDTQYF
TGTGCCAGCAGGCTACAGGGTACAGATACGCAGTATTTT
>NA|TRBJ2-7|NA|TRBV30
CAWSGEWLYDEQYF
TGTGCCTGGAGTGGCGAGTGGCTCTACGACGAGCAGTACTTC
>NA|TRBJ2-1|NA|TRBV2
CASSEEIAPSYNEQFF
TGTGCCAGCAGTGAAGAAATAGCTCCATCCTACAATGAGCAGTTCTTC
>NA|TRBJ1-1|NA|TRBV5-6
CASSFTVGQEAFF
TGTGCCAGCAGCTTTACTGTGGGACAAGAAGCTTTCTTT
>NA|TRBJ2-2|NA|TRBV4-1
CASSYGVGSWTGELFF
TGCGCCAGCTCCTACGGTGTGGGGTCCTGGACCGGGGAGCTGTTTTTT
>NA|TRBJ1-3|few|TRBV27
CASSSGTRGNTIYF
TGTGCCAGCAGTTCCGGGACCCGTGGAAACACCATATATTTT
>NA|TRBJ1-5|few|TRBV28
CASTDRNQPQHF
TGTGCCAGCACCGACAGGAATCAGCCCCAGCATTTT
>NA|TRBJ1-2|few|TRBV9
CASSADATGTDYGYTF
TGTGCCAGCAGCGCCGACGCGACCGGGACGGACTATGGCTACACCTTC
>TRBD1|TRBJ2-3|NA|TRBV9
CASSAMTGGAYPDTQYF
TGTGCCAGCAGCGCAATGACAGGGGGCGCGTACCCAGATACGCAGTATTTT
>NA|TRBJ1-5|once|TRBV4-1
CASSQDDLPMDQPQHF
TGCGCCAGCAGCCAAGATGATCTTCCCATGGATCAGCCCCAGCATTTT
>NA|TRBJ1-6|once|TRBV27
CASSRIEGPLHF
TGTGCCAGCAGTCGGATCGAGGGACCCCTCCACTTT
>NA|TRBJ1-2|NA|TRBV6-1
CASSELPSDGYTF
TGTGCCAGCAGTGAACTCCCTTCGGATGGCTACACCTTC
>TRBD1|TRBJ1-5|once|TRBV30
CAWSDQTGAPYQPQHF
TGTGCCTGGAGTGACCAGACAGGGGCACCTTATCAGCCCCAGCATTTT
>TRBD1|TRBJ1-1|NA|TRBV27
CASSFTGGAGTEAFF
TGTGCCAGCAGTTTTACAGGGGGCGCTGGCACTGAAGCTTTCTTT
>TRBD1|TRBJ1-5|NA|TRBV27
CATRRTGAYSNQPQHF
TGTGCCACCAGGCGGACAGGGGCATATAGCAATCAGCCCCAGCATTTT
>NA|TRBJ1-1|NA|TRBV5-1
CASSLGWGVGDTEAFF
TGCGCCAGCAGCTTGGGGTGGGGCGTGGGGGACACTGAAGCTTTCTTT
>NA|TRBJ2-3|once|TRBV4-1
CASSQVLGGVTDTQYF
TGCGCCAGCAGCCAAGTATTAGGGGGGGTAACAGATACGCAGTATTTT
>NA|TRBJ1-5|NA|TRBV11-3
CASSPGPEQPQHF
TGTGCCAGCAGCCCGGGACCTGAACAGCCCCAGCATTTT
>NA|TRBJ1-2|NA|TRBV28
CASSFRRVRGYTF
TGTGCCAGCAGTTTTCGCAGGGTCCGGGGCTACACCTTC
>NA|TRBJ2-7|NA|TRBV6-5
CASSYSRGSYEQYF
TGTGCCAGCAGTTACTCGCGGGGCTCCTACGAGCAGTACTTC